This TCR beta chain is drawn from a study of T cells in Graves' hyperthyroidism and ophthalmopathy. This clonotype was seen repeatedly, ten times or more. Antigen: not known. The source material, RNA transcripts, was used to amplify TCR beta CDR3 regions. Initially, a first-round RT-PCR of the TCR CDR3 employed the HTBI primer set. One entry per CDR3 protein, called by TCRdb with MiXCR from the multiplex PCR reads. The sample contains approximately 590,000 distinct CDR3 sequences, under 60% of which appear only once. Patients counted as stable if ophthalmopathy did not develop within 18 months. V lost 2 bases, J lost 3 bases, and 2 bases stayed unmatched. The length of the CDR3 is 15 residues. Per the germline V gene, CDR1 is SGHVS and CDR2 is FQNEAQ. Overall study results and limits: Median prediction lead before ophthalmopathy onset was 6.5 to 7 months with the model.

The chain combines TRBV7-8 with TRBJ2-2, with 8 bases lining up with TRBD2. Sequenced material: peripheral blood or thyroid tissue (not recorded which). The source is a woman younger than 30 with Graves' hyperthyroidism. CDR3 in DNA: TGTGCCAGCAGCTTAAGCGGGAGTGACACCGGGGAGCTGTTTTTT. Translated: CASSLSGSDTGELFF.